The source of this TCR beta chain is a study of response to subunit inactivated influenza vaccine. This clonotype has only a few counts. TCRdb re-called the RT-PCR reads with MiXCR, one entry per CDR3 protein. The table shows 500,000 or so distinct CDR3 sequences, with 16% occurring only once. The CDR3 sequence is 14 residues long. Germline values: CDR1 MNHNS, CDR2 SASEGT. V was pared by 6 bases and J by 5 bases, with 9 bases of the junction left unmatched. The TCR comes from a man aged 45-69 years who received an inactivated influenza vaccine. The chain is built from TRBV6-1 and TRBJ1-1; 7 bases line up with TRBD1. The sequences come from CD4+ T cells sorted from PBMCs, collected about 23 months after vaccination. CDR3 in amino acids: CASRPTGAGTEAFF. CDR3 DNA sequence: TGTGCCAGCAGGCCCACAGGGGCCGGGACTGAAGCTTTCTTT.